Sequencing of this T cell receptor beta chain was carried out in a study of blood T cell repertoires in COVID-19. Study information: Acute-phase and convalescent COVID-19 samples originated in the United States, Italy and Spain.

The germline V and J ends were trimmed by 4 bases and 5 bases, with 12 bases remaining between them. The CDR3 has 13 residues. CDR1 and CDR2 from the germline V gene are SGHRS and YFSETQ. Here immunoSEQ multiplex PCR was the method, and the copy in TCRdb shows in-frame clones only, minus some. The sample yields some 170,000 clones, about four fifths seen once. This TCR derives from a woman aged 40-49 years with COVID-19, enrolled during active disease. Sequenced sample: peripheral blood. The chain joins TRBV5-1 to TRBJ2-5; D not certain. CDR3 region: CASSPGDEETQYF. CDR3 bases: TGCGCCAGCAGCCCCGGAGACGAGGAGACCCAGTACTTC.